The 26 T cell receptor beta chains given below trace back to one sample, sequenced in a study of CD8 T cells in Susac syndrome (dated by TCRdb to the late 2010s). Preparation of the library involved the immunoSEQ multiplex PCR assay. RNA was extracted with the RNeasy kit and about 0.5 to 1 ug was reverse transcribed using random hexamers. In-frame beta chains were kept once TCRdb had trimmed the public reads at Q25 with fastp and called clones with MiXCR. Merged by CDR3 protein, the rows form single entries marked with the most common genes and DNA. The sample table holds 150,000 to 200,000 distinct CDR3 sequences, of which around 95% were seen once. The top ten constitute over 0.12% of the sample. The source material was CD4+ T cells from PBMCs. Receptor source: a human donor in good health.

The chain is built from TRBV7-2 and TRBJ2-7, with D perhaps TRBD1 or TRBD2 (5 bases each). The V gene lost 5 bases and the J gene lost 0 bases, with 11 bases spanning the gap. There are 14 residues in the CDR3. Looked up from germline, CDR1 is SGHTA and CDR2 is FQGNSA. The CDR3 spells CASSPGTDSYEQYF. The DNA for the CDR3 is TGTGCCAGCAGCCCCGGGACGGACTCCTACGAGCAGTACTTC.

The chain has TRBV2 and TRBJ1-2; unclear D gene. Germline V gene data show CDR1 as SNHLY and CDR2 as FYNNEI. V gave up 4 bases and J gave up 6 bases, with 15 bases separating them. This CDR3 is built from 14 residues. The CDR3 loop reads CASSATRGENGYTF. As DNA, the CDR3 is TGTGCCAGCAGTGCGACCCGCGGGGAGAATGGCTACACCTTC. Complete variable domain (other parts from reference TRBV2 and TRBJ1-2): EPEVTQTPSHQVTQMGQEVILRCVPISNHLYFYWYRQILGQKVEFLVSFYNNEISEKSEIFDDQFSVERPDGSNFTLKIRSTKLEDSAMYFCASSATRGENGYTFGSGTRLTVV.

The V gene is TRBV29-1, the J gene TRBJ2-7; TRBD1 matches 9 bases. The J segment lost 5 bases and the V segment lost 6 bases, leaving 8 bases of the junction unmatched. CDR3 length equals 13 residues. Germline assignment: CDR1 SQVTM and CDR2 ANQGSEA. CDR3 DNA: TGCAGCGTGGACAGGGGAAAAAGGGACGAGCAGTACTTC. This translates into CSVDRGKRDEQYF.

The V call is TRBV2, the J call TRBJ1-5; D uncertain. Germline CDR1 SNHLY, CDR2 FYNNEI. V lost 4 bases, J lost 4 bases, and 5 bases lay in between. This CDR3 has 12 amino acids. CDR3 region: CASSGGNQPQHF. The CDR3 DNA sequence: TGTGCCAGCAGTGGCGGGAATCAGCCCCAGCATTTT.

The CDR3 loop is CSAMPDRGYTEAFF. DNA for the CDR3: TGCAGTGCTATGCCGGACAGGGGGTACACTGAAGCTTTCTTT. The chain combines TRBV20-1 with TRBJ1-1; 10 bases fit TRBD1. V shed 4 bases, J shed 3 bases, and the junction held 5 bases outside the gene matches. Germline loops: CDR1 DFQATT, CDR2 SNEGSKA (reference sequence). The CDR3 consists of 14 residues.

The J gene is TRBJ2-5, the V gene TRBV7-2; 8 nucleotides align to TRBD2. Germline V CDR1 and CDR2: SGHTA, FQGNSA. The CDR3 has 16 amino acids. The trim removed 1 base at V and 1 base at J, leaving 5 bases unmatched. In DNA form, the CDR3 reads TGTGCCAGCAGCTTAGGACGGGGGGGGTCCCAAGAGACCCAGTACTTC. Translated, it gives CASSLGRGGSQETQYF.

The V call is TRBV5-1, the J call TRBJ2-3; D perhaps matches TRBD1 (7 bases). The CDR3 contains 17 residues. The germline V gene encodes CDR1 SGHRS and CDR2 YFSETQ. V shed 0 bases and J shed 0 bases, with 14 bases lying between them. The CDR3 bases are TGCGCCAGCAGCTTGGGGCTACAGGGGACTAGCACAGATACGCAGTATTTT. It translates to CASSLGLQGTSTDTQYF.

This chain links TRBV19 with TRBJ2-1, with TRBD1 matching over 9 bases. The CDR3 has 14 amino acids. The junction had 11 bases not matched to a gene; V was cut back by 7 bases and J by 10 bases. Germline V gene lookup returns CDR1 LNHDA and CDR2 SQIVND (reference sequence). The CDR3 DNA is TGTGCCAGTAATCTCGGACAGGGGAAGAGGGAGCAGTTCTTC. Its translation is CASNLGQGKREQFF.

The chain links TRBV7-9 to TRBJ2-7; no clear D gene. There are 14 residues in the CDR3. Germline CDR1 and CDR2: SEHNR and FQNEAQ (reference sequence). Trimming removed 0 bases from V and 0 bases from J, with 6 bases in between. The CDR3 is CASSLARSSYEQYF. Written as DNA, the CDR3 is TGTGCCAGCAGCTTAGCCAGGAGCTCCTACGAGCAGTACTTC. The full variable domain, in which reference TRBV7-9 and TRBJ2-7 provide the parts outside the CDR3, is DTGVSQNPRHKITKRGQNVTFRCDPISEHNRLYWYRQTLGQGPEFLTYFQNEAQLEKSRLLSDRFSAERPKGSFSTLEIQRTEQGDSAMYLCASSLARSSYEQYFGPGTRLTVT.

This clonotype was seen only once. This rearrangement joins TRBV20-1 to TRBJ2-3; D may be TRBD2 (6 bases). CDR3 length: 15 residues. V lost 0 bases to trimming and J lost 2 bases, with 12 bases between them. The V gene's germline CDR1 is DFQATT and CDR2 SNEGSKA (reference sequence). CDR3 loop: CSARDLAGYTDTQYF. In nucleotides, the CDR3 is TGCAGTGCTAGAGATCTGGCGGGATACACAGATACGCAGTATTTT.

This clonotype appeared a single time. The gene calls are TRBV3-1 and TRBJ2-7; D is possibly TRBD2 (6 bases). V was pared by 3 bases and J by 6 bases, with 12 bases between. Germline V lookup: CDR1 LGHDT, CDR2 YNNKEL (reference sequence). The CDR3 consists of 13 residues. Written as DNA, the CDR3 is TGTGCCAGCAGCCAGACCCAGGGAGGCGAGCAGTACTTC. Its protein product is CASSQTQGGEQYF.

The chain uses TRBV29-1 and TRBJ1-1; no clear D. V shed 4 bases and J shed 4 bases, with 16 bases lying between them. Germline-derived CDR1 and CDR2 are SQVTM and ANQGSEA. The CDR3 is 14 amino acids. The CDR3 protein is CSVVLRLGSTEAFF. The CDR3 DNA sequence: TGCAGCGTTGTATTACGGCTCGGTAGCACTGAAGCTTTCTTT.

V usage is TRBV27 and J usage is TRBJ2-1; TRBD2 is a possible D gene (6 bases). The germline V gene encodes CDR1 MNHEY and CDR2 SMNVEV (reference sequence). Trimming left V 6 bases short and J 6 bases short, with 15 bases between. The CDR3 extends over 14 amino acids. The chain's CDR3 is CASRASFGGNEQFF. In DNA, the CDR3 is TGTGCCAGCAGGGCGTCTTTCGGGGGCAATGAGCAGTTCTTC.

The CDR3 loop reads CASSSTGTDTQYF. The CDR3 nucleotides read TGCGCCAGCAGCTCCACGGGTACAGATACGCAGTATTTT. The chain recombines TRBV5-1 with TRBJ2-3; D is unresolved. This CDR3 region has 13 residues. The ends were cut back, 3 bases at V and 3 bases at J, with 8 bases in the middle. Germline CDR1 and CDR2: SGHRS and YFSETQ.

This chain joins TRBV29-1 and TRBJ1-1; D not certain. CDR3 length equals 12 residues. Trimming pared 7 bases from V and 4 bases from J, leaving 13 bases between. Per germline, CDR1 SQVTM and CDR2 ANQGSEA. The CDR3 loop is CSARYVLTEAFF. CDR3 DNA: TGCAGCGCCCGCTACGTTCTCACTGAAGCTTTCTTT.

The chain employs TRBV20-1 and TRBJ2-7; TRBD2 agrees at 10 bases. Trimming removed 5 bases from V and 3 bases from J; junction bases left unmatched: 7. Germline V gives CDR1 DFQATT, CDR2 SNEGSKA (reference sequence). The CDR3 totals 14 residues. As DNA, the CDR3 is TGCAGTGCTTTGCGACTAGCGGGTGGCTACGAGCAGTACTTC. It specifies CSALRLAGGYEQYF.

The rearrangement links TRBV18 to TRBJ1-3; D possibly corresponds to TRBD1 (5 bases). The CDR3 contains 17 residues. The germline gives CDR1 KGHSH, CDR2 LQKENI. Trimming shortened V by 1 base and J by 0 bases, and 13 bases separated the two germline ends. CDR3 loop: CASSPRRGTTSGNTIYF. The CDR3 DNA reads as TGTGCCAGCTCACCACGTAGAGGGACCACCTCTGGAAACACCATATATTTT.

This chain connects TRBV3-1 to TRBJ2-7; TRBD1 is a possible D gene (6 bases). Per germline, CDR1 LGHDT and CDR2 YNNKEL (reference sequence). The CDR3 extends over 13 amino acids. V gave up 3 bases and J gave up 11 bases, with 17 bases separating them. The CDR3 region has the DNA TGTGCCAGCAGCCAGGACGATAGGACAGCCAAGTACTTC. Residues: CASSQDDRTAKYF.

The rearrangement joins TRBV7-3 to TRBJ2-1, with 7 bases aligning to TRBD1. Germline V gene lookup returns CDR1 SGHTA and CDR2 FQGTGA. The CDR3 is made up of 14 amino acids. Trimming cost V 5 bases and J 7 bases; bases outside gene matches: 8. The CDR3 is CASSPGQVWNEQFF. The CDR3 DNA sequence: TGTGCCAGCAGCCCAGGACAGGTTTGGAATGAGCAGTTCTTC.

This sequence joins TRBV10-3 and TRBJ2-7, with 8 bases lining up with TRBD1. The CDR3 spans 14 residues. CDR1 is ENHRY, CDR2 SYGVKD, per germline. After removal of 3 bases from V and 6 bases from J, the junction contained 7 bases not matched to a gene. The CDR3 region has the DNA TGTGCCATCAGTGACTCGGACAGGGTTGGCGAGCAGTACTTC. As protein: CAISDSDRVGEQYF.

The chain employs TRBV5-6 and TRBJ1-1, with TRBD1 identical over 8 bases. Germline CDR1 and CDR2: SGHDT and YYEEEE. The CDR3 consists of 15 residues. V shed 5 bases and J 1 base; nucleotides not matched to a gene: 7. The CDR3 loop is CASRQTGVGNTEAFF. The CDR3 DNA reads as TGTGCCAGCAGACAGACAGGGGTCGGGAACACTGAAGCTTTCTTT.

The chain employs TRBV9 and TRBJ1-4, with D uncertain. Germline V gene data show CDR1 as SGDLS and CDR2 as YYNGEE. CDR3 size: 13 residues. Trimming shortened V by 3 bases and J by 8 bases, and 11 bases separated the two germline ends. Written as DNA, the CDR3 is TGTGCCAGCAGCGGGAGGTCGGGCGAAAAACTGTTTTTT. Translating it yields CASSGRSGEKLFF.

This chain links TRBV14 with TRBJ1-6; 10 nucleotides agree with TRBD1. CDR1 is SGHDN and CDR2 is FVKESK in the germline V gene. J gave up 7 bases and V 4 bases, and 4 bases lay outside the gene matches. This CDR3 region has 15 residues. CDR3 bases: TGTGCCAGCAGCCGATGGACAGGGGGGAATTCACCCCTCCACTTT. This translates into CASSRWTGGNSPLHF.

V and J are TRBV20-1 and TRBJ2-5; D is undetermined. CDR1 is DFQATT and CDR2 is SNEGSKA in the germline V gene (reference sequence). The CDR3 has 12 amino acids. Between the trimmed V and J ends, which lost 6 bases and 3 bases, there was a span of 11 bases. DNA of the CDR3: TGCAGTGCCGCCGTTTGGGAAGAGACCCAGTACTTC. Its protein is CSAAVWEETQYF.

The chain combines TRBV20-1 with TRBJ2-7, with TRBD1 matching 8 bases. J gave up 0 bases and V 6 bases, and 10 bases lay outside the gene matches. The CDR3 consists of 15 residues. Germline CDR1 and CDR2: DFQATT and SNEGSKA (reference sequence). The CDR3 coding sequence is TGCAGTGCACCATCCGGGACAGGCCTCTCCTACGAGCAGTACTTC. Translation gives CSAPSGTGLSYEQYF.

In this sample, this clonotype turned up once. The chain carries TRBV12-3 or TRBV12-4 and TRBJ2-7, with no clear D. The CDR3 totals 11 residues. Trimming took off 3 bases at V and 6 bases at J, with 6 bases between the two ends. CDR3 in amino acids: CASSLQSEQYF. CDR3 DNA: TGTGCCAGCAGTTTGCAGTCCGAGCAGTACTTC.